The 14 T cell receptor beta chains given below trace back to one sample, sequenced in a study of T cell responses to AZD1222 COVID-19 vaccine. Assay used: immunoSEQ multiplex PCR; TCRdb lists only in-frame clones, some missing. Here the sample spans 60,000 to 95,000 clones, around 87% being singletons. The starting material was peripheral blood, obtained 28 days after the second AZD1222 dose. These receptors came from an adult who received the AZD1222 COVID-19 vaccine.

This clone was recorded a few times. V usage is TRBV5-8 and J usage is TRBJ2-2, with TRBD2 as a possible D gene (6 bases). In germline, CDR1 is SGHTS, CDR2 YDEGEE. The germline V and J ends were trimmed by 6 bases and 8 bases, with 14 bases remaining between them. The CDR3 is 13 residues long. This CDR3 is CASNNEGTGELFF. The CDR3 DNA reads as TGTGCCAGCAACAATGAGGGGACTGGGGAGCTGTTTTTT.

V and J are TRBV5-1 and TRBJ1-1, with D unresolved. The CDR3 sequence is 11 residues long. Looked up from germline, CDR1 is SGHRS and CDR2 is YFSETQ. V lost 2 bases and J 11 bases, leaving 10 bases between the germline ends. The CDR3, as DNA: TGCGCCAGCAGCTTCCCCGGGCGGGCTTTCTTT. Amino acid sequence: CASSFPGRAFF.

The genes are TRBV15 and TRBJ2-2; D is unclear. The length of the CDR3 is 15 residues. The V end was cut by 5 bases, the J end by 1 base, with 11 bases between. Germline V gives CDR1 LNHNV, CDR2 YYDKDF (reference sequence). The CDR3 reads CATSLDGKNTGELFF. The CDR3 DNA follows: TGTGCCACCAGCCTGGACGGAAAGAACACCGGGGAGCTGTTTTTT.

The rearrangement uses TRBV15 and TRBJ1-4, with D possibly being TRBD1 (5 bases). V gave up 5 bases and J gave up 5 bases, with 9 bases separating them. This CDR3 comprises 13 residues. CDR1 is LNHNV and CDR2 is YYDKDF in the germline V gene (reference sequence). CDR3 DNA sequence: TGTGCCACCAGCGCTGGGGCAAATGAAAAACTGTTTTTT. Translated, it gives CATSAGANEKLFF.

The V call is TRBV4-2, the J call TRBJ1-4; D is perhaps TRBD1 (5 bases). The CDR3 runs to 17 residues. V gave up 0 bases and J gave up 2 bases, with 13 bases separating them. Germline loops: CDR1 LGHNA, CDR2 YNFKEQ. The CDR3, as DNA: TGTGCCAGCAGCCAAGAACCCCTGGGGGGGACTAATGAAAAACTGTTTTTT. It yields the protein CASSQEPLGGTNEKLFF.

The chain links TRBV7-6 to TRBJ2-1, with D perhaps TRBD1 or TRBD2 (5 bases each). From germline, CDR1 is SGHVS and CDR2 FNYEAQ. The CDR3 contains 15 residues. V was clipped by 2 bases and J by 2 bases, with 10 bases between them. CDR3 bases: TGTGCCAGCAGCTTATCGTCGGGACCCTACAATGAGCAGTTCTTC. Translation: CASSLSSGPYNEQFF.

V and J are TRBV5-4 and TRBJ1-2, with 11 bases that match TRBD1. The CDR3 is made up of 14 amino acids. The trim removed 5 bases at V and 4 bases at J, leaving 4 bases unmatched. Germline CDR1 SGHNT, CDR2 YYREEE (reference sequence). This CDR3 reads CASSGTGGGYGYTF. The CDR3 DNA reads as TGTGCCAGCAGTGGGACAGGGGGTGGCTATGGCTACACCTTC.

The chain is built from TRBV7-3 and TRBJ1-6, with a possible D match to TRBD1 (5 bases). V gave up 3 bases and J gave up 0 bases, with 6 bases separating them. Germline V lookup: CDR1 SGHTA, CDR2 FQGTGA. This CDR3 comprises 15 residues. This CDR3 reads CASSFDSSYNSPLHF. CDR3 nucleotide sequence: TGTGCCAGCAGCTTTGACAGCTCCTATAATTCACCCCTCCACTTT.

This clone was detected only once. The V gene is TRBV5-1, the J gene TRBJ1-3; no firm D call. This CDR3 region has 17 residues. CDR1 SGHRS and CDR2 YFSETQ come from the germline V gene. Trimming took off 4 bases at V and 0 bases at J, with 17 bases between the two ends. As DNA, the CDR3 is TGCGCCAGCAGCGTGGACGAATCTGGGAACTCTGGAAACACCATATATTTT. Protein sequence: CASSVDESGNSGNTIYF.

The chain carries TRBV30 and TRBJ1-1, with TRBD1 identical over 9 bases. The V gene end was trimmed by 7 bases and the J gene end by 5 bases; junction bases not matched to a gene: 8. The CDR3 runs to 13 residues. CDR1 and CDR2 (germline): GTSNPN, SVGIG (reference sequence). CDR3 nucleotides: TGTGCCTCCGCGACAGGGGGGGGGACTGAAGCTTTCTTT. The encoded protein is CASATGGGTEAFF.

The genes are TRBV7-8 and TRBJ2-7; D perhaps matches TRBD2 (5 bases). Trimming shortened V by 3 bases and J by 0 bases, and 15 bases separated the two germline ends. The CDR3 totals 16 residues. Germline values: CDR1 SGHVS, CDR2 FQNEAQ. DNA for the CDR3: TGTGCCAGCAGCTTGGACCACCCGGGGAGCTCCTACGAGCAGTACTTC. Amino acids: CASSLDHPGSSYEQYF.

J is TRBJ2-7 and V is TRBV7-3, with D possibly being TRBD2 (5 bases). The CDR3 has 15 amino acids. The germline V gene encodes CDR1 SGHTA and CDR2 FQGTGA. V shed 0 bases and J shed 4 bases, with 13 bases lying between them. CDR3 DNA: TGTGCCAGCAGCTTAACGGGGAGCAACTCTTACGAGCAGTACTTC. This codes for CASSLTGSNSYEQYF. Together with reference TRBV7-3 and TRBJ2-7, the CDR3 gives the full variable domain: GAGVSQTPSNKVTEKGKYVELRCDPISGHTALYWYRQSLGQGPEFLIYFQGTGAADDSGLPNDRFFAVRPEGSVSTLKIQRTERGDSAVYLCASSLTGSNSYEQYFGPGTRLTVT.

The chain recombines TRBV14 with TRBJ1-4; TRBD1 might be the D (6 bases). The CDR3 totals 15 residues. CDR1 and CDR2 from the germline V gene are SGHDN and FVKESK. V lost 5 bases and J lost 8, with 18 bases in between. CDR3 in amino acids: CASSSITGQGEKLFF. The CDR3, as DNA: TGTGCCAGCAGCTCTATTACAGGGCAAGGAGAAAAACTGTTTTTT.

The gene calls are TRBV5-8 and TRBJ2-6; the D gene is possibly TRBD1 (6 bases). CDR1 is SGHTS and CDR2 is YDEGEE in the germline V gene. The CDR3 runs to 16 residues. V was shortened by 0 bases and J by 1 base, with 8 bases between the two germline ends. CDR3 protein: CASSLDRASGANVLTF. The CDR3 nucleotides are TGTGCCAGCAGCTTGGACAGGGCGTCTGGGGCCAACGTCCTGACTTTC.